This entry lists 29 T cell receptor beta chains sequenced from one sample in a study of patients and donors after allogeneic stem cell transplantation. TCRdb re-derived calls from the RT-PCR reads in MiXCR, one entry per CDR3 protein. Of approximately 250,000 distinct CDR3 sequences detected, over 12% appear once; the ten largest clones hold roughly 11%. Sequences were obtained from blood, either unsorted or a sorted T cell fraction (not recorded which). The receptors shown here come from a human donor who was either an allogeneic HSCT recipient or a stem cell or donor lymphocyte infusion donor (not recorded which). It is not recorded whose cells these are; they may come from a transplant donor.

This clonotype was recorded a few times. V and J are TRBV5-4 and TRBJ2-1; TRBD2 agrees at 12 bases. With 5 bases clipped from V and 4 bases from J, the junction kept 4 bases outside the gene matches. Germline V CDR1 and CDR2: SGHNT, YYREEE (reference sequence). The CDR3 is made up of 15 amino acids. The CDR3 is CASRVGLAGYNEQFF. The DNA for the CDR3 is TGTGCCAGCAGGGTGGGACTAGCGGGTTACAATGAGCAGTTCTTC.

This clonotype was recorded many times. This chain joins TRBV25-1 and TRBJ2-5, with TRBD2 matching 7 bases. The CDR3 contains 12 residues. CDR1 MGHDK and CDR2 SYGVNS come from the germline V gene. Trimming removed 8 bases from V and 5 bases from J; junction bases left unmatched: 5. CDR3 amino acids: CASGAGLETQYF. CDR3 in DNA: TGTGCCAGCGGAGCGGGGCTCGAGACCCAGTACTTC.

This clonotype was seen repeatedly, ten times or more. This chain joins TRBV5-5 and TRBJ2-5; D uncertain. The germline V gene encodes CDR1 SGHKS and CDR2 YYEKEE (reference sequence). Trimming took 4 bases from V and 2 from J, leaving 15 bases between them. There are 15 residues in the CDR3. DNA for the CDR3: TGTGCCAGCAGCCCCATCCCCGGGCCACAAGAGACCCAGTACTTC. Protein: CASSPIPGPQETQYF.

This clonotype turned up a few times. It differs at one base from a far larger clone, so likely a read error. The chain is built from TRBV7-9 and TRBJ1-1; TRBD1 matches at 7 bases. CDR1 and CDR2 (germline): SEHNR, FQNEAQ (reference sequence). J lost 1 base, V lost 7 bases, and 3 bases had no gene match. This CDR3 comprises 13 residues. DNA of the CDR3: TGTGCCAGCACCCGACAGGGGAACACTGAAGCTTTCTTT. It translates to CASTRQGNTEAFF.

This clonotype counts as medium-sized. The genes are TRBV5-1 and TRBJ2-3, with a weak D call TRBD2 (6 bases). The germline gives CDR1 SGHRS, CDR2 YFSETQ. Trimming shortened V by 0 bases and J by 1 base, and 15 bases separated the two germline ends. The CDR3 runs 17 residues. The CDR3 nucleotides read TGCGCCAGCAGCTTGGGGGGACTCGACGTCGGCACAGATACGCAGTATTTT. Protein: CASSLGGLDVGTDTQYF.

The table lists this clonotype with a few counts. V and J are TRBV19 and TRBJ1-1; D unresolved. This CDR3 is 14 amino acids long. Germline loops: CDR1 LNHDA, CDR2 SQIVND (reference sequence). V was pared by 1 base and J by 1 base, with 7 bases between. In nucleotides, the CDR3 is TGTGCCAGTAGTATAGGACGGACGAACACTGAAGCTTTCTTT. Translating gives CASSIGRTNTEAFF.

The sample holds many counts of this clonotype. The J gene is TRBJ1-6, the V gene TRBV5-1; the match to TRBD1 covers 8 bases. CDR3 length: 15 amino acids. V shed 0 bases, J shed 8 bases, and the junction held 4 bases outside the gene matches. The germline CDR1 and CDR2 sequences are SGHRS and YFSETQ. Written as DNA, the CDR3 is TGCGCCAGCAGCTTGGGGGACAGGACCGATTCACCCCTCCACTTT. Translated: CASSLGDRTDSPLHF.

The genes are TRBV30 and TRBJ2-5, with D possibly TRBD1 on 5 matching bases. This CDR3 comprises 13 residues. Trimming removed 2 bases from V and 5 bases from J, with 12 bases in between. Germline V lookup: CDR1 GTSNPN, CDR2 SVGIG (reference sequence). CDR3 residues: CAWSRNRRETQYF. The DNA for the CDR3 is TGTGCCTGGAGTCGGAACAGGCGGGAGACCCAGTACTTC.

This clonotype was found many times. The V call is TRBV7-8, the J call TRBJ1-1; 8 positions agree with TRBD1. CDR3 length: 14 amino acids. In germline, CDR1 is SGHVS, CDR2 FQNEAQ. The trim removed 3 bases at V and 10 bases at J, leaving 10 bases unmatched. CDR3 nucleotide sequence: TGTGCCAGCAGCTTGCATGACAGGGGAAGGTCAGCTTTCTTT. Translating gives CASSLHDRGRSAFF. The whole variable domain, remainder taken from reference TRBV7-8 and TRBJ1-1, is GAGVSQSPRYKVAKRGQDVALRCDPISGHVSLFWYQQALGQGPEFLTYFQNEAQLDKSGLPSDRFFAERPEGSVSTLKIQRTQQEDSAVYLCASSLHDRGRSAFFGQGTRLTVV.

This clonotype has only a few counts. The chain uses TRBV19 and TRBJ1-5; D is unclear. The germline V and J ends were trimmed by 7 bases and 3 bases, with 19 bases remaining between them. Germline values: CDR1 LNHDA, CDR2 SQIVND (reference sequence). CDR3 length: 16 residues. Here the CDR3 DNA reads TGTGCCAGTATCATGGGGAGGCCCTCCCTCAATCAGCCCCAGCATTTT. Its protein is CASIMGRPSLNQPQHF.

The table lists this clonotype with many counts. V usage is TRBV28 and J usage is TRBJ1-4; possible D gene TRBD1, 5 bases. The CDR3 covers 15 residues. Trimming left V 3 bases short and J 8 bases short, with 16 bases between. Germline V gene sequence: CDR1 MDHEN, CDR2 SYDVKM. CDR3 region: CASSFPAGTGEKLFF. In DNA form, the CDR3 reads TGTGCCAGCAGTTTCCCGGCCGGGACGGGAGAAAAACTGTTTTTT.

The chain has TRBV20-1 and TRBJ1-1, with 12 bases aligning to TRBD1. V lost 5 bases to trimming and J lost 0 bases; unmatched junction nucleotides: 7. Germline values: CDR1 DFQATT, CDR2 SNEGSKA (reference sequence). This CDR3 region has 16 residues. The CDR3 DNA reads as TGCAGTGCTGCCGGGACAGGGGGCGATTTGAACACTGAAGCTTTCTTT. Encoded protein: CSAAGTGGDLNTEAFF.

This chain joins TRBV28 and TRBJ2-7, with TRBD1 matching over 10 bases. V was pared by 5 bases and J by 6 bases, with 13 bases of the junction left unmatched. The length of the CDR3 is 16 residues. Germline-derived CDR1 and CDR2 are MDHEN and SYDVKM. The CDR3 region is CASSTPGQGFTPEQYF. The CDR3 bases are TGTGCCAGCAGTACCCCGGGACAGGGGTTCACGCCCGAGCAGTACTTC.

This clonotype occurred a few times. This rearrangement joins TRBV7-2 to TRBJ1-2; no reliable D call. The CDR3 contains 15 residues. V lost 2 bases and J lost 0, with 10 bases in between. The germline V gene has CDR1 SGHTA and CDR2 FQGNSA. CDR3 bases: TGTGCCAGCAGCTTACGAGGGTCCGCTAACTATGGCTACACCTTC. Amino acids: CASSLRGSANYGYTF.

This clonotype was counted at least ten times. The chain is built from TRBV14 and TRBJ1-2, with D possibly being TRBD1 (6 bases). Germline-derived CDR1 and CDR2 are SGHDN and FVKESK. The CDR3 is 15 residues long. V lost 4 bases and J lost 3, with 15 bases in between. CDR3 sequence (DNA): TGTGCCAGCAGCCCTTATATAGAGGGGGACTATGGCTACACCTTC. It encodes CASSPYIEGDYGYTF.

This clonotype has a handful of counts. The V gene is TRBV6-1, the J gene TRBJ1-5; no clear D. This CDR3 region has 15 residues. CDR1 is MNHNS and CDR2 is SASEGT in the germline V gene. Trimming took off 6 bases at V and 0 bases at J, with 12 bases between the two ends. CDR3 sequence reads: CASRKSWNSNQPQHF. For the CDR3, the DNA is TGTGCCAGCAGGAAGAGTTGGAATAGCAATCAGCCCCAGCATTTT.

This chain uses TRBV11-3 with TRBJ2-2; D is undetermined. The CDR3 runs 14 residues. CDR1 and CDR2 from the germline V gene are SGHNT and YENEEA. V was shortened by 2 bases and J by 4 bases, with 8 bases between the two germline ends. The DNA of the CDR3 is TGTGCCAGCAGCTTAAGGCTGAGCACCGGGGAGCTGTTTTTT. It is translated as CASSLRLSTGELFF. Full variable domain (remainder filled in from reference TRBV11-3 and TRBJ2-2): EAGVVQSPRYKIIEKKQPVAFWCNPISGHNTLYWYLQNLGQGPELLIRYENEEAVDDSQLPKDRFSAERLKGVDSTLKIQPAELGDSAVYLCASSLRLSTGELFFGEGSRLTVL.

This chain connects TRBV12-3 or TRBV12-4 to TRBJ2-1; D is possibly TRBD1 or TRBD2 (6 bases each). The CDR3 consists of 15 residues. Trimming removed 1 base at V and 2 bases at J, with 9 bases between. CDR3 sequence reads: CASSLVGGPYNEQFF. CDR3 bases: TGTGCCAGCAGTTTAGTGGGGGGCCCCTACAATGAGCAGTTCTTC.

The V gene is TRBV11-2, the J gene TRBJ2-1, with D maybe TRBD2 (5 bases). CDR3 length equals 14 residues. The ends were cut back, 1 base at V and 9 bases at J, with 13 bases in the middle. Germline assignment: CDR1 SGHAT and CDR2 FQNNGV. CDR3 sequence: CASSLGASSSEQFF. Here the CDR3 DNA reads TGTGCCAGCAGCTTAGGGGCTAGCTCTAGTGAGCAGTTCTTC. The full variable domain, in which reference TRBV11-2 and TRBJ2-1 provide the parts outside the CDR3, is EAGVAQSPRYKIIEKRQSVAFWCNPISGHATLYWYQQILGQGPKLLIQFQNNGVVDDSQLPKDRFSAERLKGVDSTLKIQPAKLEDSAVYLCASSLGASSSEQFFGPGTRLTVL.

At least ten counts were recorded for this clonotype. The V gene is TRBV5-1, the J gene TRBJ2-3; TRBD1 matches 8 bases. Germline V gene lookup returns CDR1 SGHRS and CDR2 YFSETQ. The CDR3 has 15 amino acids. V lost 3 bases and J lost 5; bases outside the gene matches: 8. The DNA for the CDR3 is TGCGCCAGCAGCTCGGGACAGGCCGGTTTAGATACGCAGTATTTT. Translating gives CASSSGQAGLDTQYF. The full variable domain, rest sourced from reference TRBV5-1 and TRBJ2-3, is KAGVTQTPRYLIKTRGQQVTLSCSPISGHRSVSWYQQTPGQGLQFLFEYFSETQRNKGNFPGRFSGRQFSNSRSEMNVSTLELGDSALYLCASSSGQAGLDTQYFGPGTRLTVL.

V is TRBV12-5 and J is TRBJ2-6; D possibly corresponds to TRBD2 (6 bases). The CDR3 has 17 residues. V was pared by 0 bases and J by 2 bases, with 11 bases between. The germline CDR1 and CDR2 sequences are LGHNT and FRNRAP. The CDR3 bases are TGTGCTAGTGGTTTGGTACGCGGGGCTACTGGGGCCAACGTCCTGACTTTC. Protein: CASGLVRGATGANVLTF.

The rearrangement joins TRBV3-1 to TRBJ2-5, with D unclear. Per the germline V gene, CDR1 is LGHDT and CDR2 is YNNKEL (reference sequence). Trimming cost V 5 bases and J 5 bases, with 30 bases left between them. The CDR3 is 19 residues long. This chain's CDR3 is CASSLRALFVRERPETQYF. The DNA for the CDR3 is TGTGCCAGCAGCTTAAGGGCGCTTTTTGTTAGGGAACGTCCGGAGACCCAGTACTTC.

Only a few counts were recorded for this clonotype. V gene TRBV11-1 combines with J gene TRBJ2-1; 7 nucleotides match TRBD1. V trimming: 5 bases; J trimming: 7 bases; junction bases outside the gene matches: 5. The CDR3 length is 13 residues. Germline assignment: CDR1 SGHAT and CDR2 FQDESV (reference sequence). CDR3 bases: TGTGCCAGCAGCGCAAACAGGGGAAATGAGCAGTTCTTC. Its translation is CASSANRGNEQFF.

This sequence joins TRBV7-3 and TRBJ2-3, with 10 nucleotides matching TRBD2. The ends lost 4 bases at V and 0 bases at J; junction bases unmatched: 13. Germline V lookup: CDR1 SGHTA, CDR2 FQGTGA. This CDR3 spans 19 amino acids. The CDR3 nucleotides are TGTGCCAGCAGCTCCCAAGGGGTAGCGGGAGGTCCTAGCACAGATACGCAGTATTTT. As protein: CASSSQGVAGGPSTDTQYF.

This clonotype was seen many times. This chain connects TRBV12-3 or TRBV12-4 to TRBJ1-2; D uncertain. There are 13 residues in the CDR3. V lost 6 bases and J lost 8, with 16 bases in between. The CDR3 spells CASSPRRVGGYTF. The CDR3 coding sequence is TGTGCCAGCAGCCCCCGGAGGGTAGGGGGCTACACCTTC.

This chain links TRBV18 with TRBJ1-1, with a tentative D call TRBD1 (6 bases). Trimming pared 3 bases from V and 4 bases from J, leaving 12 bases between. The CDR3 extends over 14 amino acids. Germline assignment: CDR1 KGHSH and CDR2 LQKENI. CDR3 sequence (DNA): TGTGCCAGCTCACCCAATACAGGGTTCACTGAAGCTTTCTTT. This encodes CASSPNTGFTEAFF.

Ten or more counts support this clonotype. CDR3 sequence (DNA): TGTGCCAGCAGCTTGAGACCGGGACAGGGGTCAGATACGCAGTATTTT. Translating it yields CASSLRPGQGSDTQYF. This chain connects TRBV5-5 to TRBJ2-3, with TRBD1 matching over 10 bases. CDR1 and CDR2 (germline): SGHKS, YYEKEE (reference sequence). Trimming took 1 base from V and 4 from J; bases not matched to a gene: 6. This CDR3 is 16 amino acids long. The full variable domain, rest sourced from reference TRBV5-5 and TRBJ2-3, is DAGVTQSPTHLIKTRGQQVTLRCSPISGHKSVSWYQQVLGQGPQFIFQYYEKEERGRGNFPDRFSARQFPNYSSELNVNALLLGDSALYLCASSLRPGQGSDTQYFGPGTRLTVL.

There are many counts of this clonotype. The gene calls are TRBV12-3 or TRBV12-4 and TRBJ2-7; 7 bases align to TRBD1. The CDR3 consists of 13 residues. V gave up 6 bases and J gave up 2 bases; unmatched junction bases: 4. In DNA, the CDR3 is TGTGCCAGCAGCCGGGACAGTACCTACGAGCAGTACTTC. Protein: CASSRDSTYEQYF.

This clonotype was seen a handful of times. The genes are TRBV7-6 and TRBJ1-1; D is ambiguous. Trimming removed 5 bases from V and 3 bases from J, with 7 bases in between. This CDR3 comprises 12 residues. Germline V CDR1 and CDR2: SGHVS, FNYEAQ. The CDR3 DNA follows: TGTGCCAGCAGCAGTTGGGACACTGAAGCTTTCTTT. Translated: CASSSWDTEAFF. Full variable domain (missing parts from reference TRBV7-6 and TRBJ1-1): GAGVSQSPRYKVTKRGQDVALRCDPISGHVSLYWYRQALGQGPEFLTYFNYEAQQDKSGLPNDRFSAERPEGSISTLTIQRTEQRDSAMYRCASSSWDTEAFFGQGTRLTVV.